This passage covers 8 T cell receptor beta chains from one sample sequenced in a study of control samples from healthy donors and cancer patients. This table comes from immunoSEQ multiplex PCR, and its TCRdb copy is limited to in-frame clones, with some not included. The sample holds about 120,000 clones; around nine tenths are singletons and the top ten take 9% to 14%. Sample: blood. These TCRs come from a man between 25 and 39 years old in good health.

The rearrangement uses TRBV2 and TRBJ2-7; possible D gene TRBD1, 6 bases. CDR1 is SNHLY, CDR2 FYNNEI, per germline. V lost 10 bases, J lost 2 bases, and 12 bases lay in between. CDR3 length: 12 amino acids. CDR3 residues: CATRDTAYEQYF. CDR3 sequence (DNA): TGTGCCACCCGGGACACTGCCTACGAGCAGTACTTC.

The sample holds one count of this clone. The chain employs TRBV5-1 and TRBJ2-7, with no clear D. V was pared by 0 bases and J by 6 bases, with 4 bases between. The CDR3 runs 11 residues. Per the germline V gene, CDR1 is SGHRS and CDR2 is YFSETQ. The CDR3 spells CASSLGPEQYF. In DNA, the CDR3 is TGCGCCAGCAGCTTGGGGCCCGAGCAGTACTTC. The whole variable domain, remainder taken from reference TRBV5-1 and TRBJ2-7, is KAGVTQTPRYLIKTRGQQVTLSCSPISGHRSVSWYQQTPGQGLQFLFEYFSETQRNKGNFPGRFSGRQFSNSRSEMNVSTLELGDSALYLCASSLGPEQYFGPGTRLTVT.

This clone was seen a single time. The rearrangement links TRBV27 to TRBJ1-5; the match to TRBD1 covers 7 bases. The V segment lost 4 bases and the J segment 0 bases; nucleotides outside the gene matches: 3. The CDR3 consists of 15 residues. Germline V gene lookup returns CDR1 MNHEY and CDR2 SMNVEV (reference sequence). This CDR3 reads CASSWTGDSNQPQHF. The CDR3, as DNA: TGTGCCAGCAGTTGGACAGGTGATAGCAATCAGCCCCAGCATTTT.

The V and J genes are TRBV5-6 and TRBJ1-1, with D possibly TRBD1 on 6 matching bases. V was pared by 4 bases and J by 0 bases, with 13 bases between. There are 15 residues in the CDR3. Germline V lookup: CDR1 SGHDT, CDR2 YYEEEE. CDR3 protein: CASSTTGRMNTEAFF. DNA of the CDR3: TGTGCCAGCAGCACTACAGGGCGCATGAACACTGAAGCTTTCTTT.

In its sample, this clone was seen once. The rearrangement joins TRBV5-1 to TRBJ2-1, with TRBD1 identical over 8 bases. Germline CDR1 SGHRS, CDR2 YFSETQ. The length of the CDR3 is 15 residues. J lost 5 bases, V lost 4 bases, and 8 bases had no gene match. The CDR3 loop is CASSRNRGTHNEQFF. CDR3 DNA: TGCGCCAGCAGCCGCAACAGGGGGACCCACAATGAGCAGTTCTTC.

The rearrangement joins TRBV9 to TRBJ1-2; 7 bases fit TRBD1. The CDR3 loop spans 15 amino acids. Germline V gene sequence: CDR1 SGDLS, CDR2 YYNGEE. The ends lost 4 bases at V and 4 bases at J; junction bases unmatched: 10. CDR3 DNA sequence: TGTGCCAGCAGCCCCGGAGGACAGGCATCCTATGGCTACACCTTC. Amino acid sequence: CASSPGGQASYGYTF.

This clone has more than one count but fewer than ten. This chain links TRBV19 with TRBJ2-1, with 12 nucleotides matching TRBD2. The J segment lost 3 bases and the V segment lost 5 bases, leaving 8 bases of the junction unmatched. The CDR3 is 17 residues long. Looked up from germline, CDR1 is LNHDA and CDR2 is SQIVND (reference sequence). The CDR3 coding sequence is TGTGCCAGTAGTCAACGGACTAGCGGGGCTCTCTACAATGAGCAGTTCTTC. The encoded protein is CASSQRTSGALYNEQFF.

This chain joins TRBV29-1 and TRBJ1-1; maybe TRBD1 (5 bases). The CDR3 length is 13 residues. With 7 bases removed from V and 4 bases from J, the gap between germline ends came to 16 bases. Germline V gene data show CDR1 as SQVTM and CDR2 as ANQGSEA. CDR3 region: CSAERERGTEAFF. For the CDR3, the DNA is TGCAGCGCCGAACGGGAAAGGGGCACTGAAGCTTTCTTT. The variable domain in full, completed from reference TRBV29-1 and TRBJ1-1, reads SAVISQKPSRDICQRGTSLTIQCQVDSQVTMMFWYRQQPGQSLTLIATANQGSEATYESGFVIDKFPISRPNLTFSTLTVSNMSPEDSSIYLCSAERERGTEAFFGQGTRLTVV.